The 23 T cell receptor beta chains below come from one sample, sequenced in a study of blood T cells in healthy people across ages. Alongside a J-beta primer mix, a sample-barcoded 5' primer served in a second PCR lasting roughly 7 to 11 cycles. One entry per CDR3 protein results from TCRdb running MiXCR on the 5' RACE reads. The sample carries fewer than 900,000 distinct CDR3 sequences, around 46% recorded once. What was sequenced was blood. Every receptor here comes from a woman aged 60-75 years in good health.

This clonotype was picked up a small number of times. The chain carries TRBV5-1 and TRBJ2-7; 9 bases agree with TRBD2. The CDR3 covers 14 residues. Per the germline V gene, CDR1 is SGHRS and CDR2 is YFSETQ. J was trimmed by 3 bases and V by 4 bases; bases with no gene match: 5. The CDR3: CASSPGLAFYEQYF. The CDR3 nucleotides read TGCGCCAGCAGCCCGGGACTAGCCTTCTACGAGCAGTACTTC.

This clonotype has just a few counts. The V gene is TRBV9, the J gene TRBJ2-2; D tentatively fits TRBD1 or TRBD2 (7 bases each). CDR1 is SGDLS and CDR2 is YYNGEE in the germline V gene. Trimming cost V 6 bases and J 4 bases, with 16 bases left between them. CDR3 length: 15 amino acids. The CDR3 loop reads CASTEGGGITGELFF. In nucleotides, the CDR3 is TGTGCCAGCACGGAGGGAGGGGGCATCACCGGGGAGCTGTTTTTT.

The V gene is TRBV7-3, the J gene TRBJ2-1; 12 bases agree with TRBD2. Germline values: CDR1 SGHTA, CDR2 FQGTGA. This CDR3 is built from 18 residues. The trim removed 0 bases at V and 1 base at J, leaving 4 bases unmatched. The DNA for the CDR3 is TGTGCCAGCAGCTTAACTCTAGCGGGGGGGCATTCCTACAATGAGCAGTTCTTC. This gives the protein CASSLTLAGGHSYNEQFF.

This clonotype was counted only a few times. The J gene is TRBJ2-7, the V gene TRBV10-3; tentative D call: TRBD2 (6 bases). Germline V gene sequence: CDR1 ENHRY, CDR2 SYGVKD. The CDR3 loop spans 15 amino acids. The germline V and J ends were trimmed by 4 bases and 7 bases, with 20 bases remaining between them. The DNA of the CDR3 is TGTGCCATCAGTGGGACGGGACTTACTACGGAGGAGCAGTACTTC. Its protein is CAISGTGLTTEEQYF.

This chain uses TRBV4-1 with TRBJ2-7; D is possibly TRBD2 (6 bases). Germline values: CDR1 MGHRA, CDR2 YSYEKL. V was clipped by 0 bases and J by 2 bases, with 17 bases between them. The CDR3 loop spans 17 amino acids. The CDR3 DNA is TGCGCCAGCAGCCAAGAGCCAGTAGGCGGGATAGCCTACGAGCAGTACTTC. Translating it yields CASSQEPVGGIAYEQYF.

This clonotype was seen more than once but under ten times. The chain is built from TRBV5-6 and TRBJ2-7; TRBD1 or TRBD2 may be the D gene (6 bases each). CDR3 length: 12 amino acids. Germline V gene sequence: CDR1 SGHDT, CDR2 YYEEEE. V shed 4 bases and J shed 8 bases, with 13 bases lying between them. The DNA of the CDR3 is TGTGCCAGCAGCCCACAGGGAGGAAAGCAGTACTTC. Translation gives CASSPQGGKQYF.

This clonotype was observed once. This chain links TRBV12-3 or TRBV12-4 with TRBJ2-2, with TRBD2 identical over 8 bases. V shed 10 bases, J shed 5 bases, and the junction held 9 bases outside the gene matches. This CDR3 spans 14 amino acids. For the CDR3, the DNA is TGTGCCACCGAGCGGGGGTCGCGAACCGGGGAGCTGTTTTTT. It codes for CATERGSRTGELFF.

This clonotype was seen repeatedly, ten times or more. The CDR3 protein is CASGQGRVETQYF. The CDR3, as DNA: TGTGCCAGCGGACAGGGAAGGGTGGAGACCCAGTACTTC. The gene calls are TRBV28 and TRBJ2-5; 8 nucleotides agree with TRBD1. The CDR3 is made up of 13 amino acids. V lost 8 bases and J lost 5; bases outside the gene matches: 7. CDR1 and CDR2 from the germline V gene are MDHEN and SYDVKM.

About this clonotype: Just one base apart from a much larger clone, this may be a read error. The chain's CDR3 is CSVTKGVAEAFF. The DNA of the CDR3 is TGCAGCGTGACGAAGGGGGTTGCTGAAGCTTTCTTT. The chain couples TRBV29-1 to TRBJ1-1, with D maybe TRBD1 (6 bases). Trimming left V 6 bases short and J 6 bases short, with 14 bases between. Germline V gene data show CDR1 as SQVTM and CDR2 as ANQGSEA. This CDR3 has 12 residues.

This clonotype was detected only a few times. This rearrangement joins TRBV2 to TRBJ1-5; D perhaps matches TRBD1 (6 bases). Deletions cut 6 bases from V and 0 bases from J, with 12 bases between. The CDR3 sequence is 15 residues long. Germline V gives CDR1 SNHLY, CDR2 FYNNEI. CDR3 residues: CASRWTESSNQPQHF. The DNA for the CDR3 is TGTGCCAGCAGGTGGACAGAGTCTAGCAATCAGCCCCAGCATTTT.

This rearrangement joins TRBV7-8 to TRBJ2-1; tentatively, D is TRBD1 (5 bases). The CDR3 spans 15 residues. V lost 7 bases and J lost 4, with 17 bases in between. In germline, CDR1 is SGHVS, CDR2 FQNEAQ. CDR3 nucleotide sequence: TGTGCCAGCAACACTGGGGTGACAGATTACAATGAGCAGTTCTTC. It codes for CASNTGVTDYNEQFF.

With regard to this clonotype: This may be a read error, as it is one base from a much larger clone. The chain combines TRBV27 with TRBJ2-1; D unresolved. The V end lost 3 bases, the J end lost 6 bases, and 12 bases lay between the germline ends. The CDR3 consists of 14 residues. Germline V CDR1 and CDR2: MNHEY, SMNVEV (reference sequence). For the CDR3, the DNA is TGTGCCAGCAGTTTCAGGACCCAGGTCAATGAGCAGTTCTTC. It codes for CASSFRTQVNEQFF.

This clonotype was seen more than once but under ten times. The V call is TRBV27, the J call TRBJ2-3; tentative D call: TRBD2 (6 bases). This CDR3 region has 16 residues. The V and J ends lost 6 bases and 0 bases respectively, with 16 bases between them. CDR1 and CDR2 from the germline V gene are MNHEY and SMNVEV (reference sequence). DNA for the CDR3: TGTGCCAGCAGATGGGCTAGCGTACCTAGCACAGATACGCAGTATTTT. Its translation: CASRWASVPSTDTQYF.

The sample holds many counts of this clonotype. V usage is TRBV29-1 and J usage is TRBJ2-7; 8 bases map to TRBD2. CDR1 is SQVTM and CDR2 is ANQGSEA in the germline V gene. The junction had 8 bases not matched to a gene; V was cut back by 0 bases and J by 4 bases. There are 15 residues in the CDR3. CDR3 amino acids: CSVEDGEAGAYEQYF. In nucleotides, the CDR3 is TGCAGCGTTGAAGACGGAGAAGCGGGAGCTTACGAGCAGTACTTC.

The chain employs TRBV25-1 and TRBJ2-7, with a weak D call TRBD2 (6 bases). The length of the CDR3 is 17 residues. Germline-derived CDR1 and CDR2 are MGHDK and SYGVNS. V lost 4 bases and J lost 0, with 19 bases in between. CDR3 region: CASSGPRRGRSSYEQYF. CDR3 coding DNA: TGTGCCAGCAGTGGCCCAAGGAGGGGCCGGAGCTCCTACGAGCAGTACTTC.

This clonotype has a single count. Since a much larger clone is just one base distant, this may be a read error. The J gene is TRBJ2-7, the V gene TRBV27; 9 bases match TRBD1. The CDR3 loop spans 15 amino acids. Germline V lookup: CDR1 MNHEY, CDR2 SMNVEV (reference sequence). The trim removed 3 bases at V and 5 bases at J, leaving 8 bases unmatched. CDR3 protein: CASSFGTGRSDEQYF. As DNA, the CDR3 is TGTGCCAGCAGTTTCGGGACAGGGAGGTCCGACGAGCAGTACTTC.

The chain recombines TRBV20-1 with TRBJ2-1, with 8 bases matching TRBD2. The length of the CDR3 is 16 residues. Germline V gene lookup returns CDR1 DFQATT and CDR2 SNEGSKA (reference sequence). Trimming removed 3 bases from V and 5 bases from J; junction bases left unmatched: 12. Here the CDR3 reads CSARLPGLGPHNEQFF. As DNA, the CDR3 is TGCAGTGCTAGGCTGCCGGGACTAGGGCCACACAATGAGCAGTTCTTC.

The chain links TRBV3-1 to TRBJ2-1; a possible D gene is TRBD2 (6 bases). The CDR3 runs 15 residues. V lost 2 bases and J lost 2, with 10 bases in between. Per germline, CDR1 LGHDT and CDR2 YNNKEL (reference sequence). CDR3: CASSQRGITYNEQFF. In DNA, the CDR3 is TGTGCCAGCAGCCAACGGGGGATCACCTACAATGAGCAGTTCTTC.

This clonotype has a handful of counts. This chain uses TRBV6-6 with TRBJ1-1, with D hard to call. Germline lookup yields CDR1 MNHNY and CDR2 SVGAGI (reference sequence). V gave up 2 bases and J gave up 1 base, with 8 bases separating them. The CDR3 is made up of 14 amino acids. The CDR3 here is CASSYEASNTEAFF. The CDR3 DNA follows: TGTGCCAGCAGTTACGAGGCCTCGAACACTGAAGCTTTCTTT.

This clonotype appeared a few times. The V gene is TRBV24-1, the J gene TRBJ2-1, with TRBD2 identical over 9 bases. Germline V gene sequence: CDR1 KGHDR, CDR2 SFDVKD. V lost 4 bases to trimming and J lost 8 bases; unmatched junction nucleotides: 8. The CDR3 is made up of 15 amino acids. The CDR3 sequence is CATSDEASGVHEQFF. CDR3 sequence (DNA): TGTGCCACCAGTGACGAGGCTAGCGGGGTCCATGAGCAGTTCTTC.

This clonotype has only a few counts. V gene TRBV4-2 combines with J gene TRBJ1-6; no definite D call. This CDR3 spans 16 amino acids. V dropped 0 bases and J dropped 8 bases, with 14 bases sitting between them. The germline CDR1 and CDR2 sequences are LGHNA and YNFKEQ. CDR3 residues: CASSQDSMDVYSPLHF. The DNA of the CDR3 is TGTGCCAGCAGCCAAGATTCGATGGATGTTTATTCACCCCTCCACTTT.

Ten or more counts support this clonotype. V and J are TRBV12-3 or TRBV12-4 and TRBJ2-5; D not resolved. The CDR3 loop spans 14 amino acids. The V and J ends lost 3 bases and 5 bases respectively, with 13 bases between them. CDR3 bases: TGTGCCAGCAGTTTGAAGACCGGGTCGGAGACCCAGTACTTC. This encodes CASSLKTGSETQYF.

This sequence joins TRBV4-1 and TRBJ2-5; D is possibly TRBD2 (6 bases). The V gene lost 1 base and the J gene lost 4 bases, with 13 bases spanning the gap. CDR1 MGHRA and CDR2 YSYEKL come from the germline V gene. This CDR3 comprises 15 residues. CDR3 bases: TGCGCCAGCAGCCAAGCTGGCGGGACCGTAGAGACCCAGTACTTC. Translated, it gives CASSQAGGTVETQYF.